This T cell receptor beta chain originates from a study of blood T cell repertoires in COVID-19. Profiling relied on immunoSEQ multiplex PCR, and the TCRdb table lists in-frame clones only, not all of them. The repertoire has about 180,000 clones, approximately 80% of them found once; the top ten carry around 6.3%. This CDR3 contains 13 residues. Trimming left V 5 bases short and J 1 base short, with 8 bases between. Germline-derived CDR1 and CDR2 are SGHVS and FNYEAQ. Sequencing input: peripheral blood. The source is a woman between 40 and 55 years old with COVID-19, enrolled during active disease. The genes are TRBV7-6 and TRBJ1-1, with TRBD1 as a possible D gene (5 bases). The CDR3 region has the DNA TGTGCCAGCAGCCGGGACTGGAACACTGAAGCTTTCTTT. This translates into CASSRDWNTEAFF.